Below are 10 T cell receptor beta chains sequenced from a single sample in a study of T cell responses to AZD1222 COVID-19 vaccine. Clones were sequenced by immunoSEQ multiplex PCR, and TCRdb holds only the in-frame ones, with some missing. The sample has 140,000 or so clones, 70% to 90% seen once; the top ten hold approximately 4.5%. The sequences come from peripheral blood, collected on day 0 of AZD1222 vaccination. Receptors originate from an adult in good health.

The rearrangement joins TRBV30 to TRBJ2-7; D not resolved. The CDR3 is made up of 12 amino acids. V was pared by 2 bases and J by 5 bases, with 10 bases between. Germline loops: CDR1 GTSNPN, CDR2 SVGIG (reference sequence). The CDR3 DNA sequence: TGTGCCTGGAGTTTTAGTAATGACGAGCAGTACTTC. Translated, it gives CAWSFSNDEQYF.

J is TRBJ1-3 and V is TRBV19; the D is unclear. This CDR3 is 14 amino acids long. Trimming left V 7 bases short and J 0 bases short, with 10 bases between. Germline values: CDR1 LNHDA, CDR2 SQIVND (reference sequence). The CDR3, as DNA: TGTGCCAGTAAGGTCGGTCACTCTGGAAACACCATATATTTT. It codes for CASKVGHSGNTIYF. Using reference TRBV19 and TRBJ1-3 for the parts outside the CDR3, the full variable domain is DGGITQSPKYLFRKEGQNVTLSCEQNLNHDAMYWYRQDPGQGLRLIYYSQIVNDFQKGDIAEGYSVSREKKESFPLTVTSAQKNPTAFYLCASKVGHSGNTIYFGEGSWLTVV.

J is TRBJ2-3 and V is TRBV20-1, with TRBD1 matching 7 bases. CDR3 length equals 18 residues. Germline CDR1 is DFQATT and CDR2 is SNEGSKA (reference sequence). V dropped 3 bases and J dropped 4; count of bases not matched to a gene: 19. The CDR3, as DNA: TGCAGTGCTAGTGTCCAACCGGGACAGAGGGGTGTCTCAGATACGCAGTATTTT. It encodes CSASVQPGQRGVSDTQYF.

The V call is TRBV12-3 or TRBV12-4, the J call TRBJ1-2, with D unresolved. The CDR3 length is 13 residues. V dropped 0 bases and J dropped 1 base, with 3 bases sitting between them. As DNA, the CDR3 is TGTGCCAGCAGTTTAGCCCGTAACTATGGCTACACCTTC. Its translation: CASSLARNYGYTF.

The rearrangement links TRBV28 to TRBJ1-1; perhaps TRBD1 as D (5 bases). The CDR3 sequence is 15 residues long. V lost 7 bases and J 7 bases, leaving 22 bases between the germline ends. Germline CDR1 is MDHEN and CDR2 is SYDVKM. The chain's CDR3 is CASKGTGTFFGEAFF. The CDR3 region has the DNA TGTGCCAGCAAGGGGACGGGTACCTTTTTTGGTGAAGCTTTCTTT.

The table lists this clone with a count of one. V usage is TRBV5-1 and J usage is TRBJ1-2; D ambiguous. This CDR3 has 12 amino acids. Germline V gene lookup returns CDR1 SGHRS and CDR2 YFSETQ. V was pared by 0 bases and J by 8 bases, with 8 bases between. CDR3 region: CASSLVGYGYTF. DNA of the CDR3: TGCGCCAGCAGCTTGGTGGGATACGGCTACACCTTC.

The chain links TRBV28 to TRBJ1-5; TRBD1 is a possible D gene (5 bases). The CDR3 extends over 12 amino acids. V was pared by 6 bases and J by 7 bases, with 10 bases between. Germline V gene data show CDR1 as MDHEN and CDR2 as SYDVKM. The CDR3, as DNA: TGTGCCAGCAGAGACAGTACACAGCCCCAGCATTTT. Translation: CASRDSTQPQHF. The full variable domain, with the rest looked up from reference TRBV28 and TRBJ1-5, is DVKVTQSSRYLVKRTGEKVFLECVQDMDHENMFWYRQDPGLGLRLIYFSYDVKMKEKGDIPEGYSVSREKKERFSLILESASTNQTSMYLCASRDSTQPQHFGDGTRLSIL.

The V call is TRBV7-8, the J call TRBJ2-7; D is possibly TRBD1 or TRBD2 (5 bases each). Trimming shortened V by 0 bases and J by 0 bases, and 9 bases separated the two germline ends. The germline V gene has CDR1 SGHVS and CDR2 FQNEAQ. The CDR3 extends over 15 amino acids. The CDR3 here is CASSLAAGSSYEQYF. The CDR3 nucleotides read TGTGCCAGCAGCTTAGCAGCAGGGAGCTCCTACGAGCAGTACTTC.

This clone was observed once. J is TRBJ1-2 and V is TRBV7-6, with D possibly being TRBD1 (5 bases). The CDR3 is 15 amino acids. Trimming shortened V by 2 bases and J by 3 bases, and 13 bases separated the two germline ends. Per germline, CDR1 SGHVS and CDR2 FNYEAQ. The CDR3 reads CASSLSTGNYYGYTF. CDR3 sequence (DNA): TGTGCCAGCAGCTTATCCACAGGAAACTACTATGGCTACACCTTC.

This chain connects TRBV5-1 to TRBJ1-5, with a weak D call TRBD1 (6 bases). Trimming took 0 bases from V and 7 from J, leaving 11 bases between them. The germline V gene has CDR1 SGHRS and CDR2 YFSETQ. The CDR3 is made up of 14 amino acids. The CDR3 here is CASSLEQGGQPQHF. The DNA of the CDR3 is TGCGCCAGCAGCTTGGAACAGGGCGGGCAGCCCCAGCATTTT.